This T cell receptor (beta chain) derives from a study of blood T cells in healthy people across ages. The germline V gene has CDR1 SGHTA and CDR2 FQGNSA. Trimming took 3 bases from V and 1 from J, leaving 13 bases between them. The CDR3 is 16 residues long. The authors ran a second PCR of 7 to 11 cycles using a sample-barcoded 5' primer and a J-beta primer mix. One entry per CDR3 protein results from TCRdb running MiXCR on the 5' RACE reads. The data show fewer than 2,000,000 distinct CDR3 sequences, about 32% seen once. This clonotype was obtained from a woman younger than 45 in good health. The chain carries TRBV7-2 and TRBJ1-5, with TRBD1 as a possible D gene (6 bases). Sequencing was done on a sample of blood. CDR3 amino acids: CASSFWGRGSNQPQHF. For the CDR3, the DNA is TGTGCCAGCAGCTTTTGGGGGCGCGGGAGCAATCAGCCCCAGCATTTT.